This T cell receptor (beta chain) was obtained from a study of blood T cells in healthy people across ages. Whole-study results and caveats: The recorded TCR beta diversity per million T cells decreased in a roughly linear manner with age.

Points on this clonotype: No antigen is known for it.

The CDR3 length is 17 residues. V shed 6 bases and J 2 bases; nucleotides not matched to a gene: 13. Combining a sample-barcoded 5' primer with a J-beta primer mix, a second PCR ran for roughly 7 to 11 cycles. TCRdb ran MiXCR on the 5' RACE reads and lists one entry per CDR3 protein. Of roughly 800,000 distinct CDR3 sequences in the sample, just under 25% were seen once. The same specimen was also included in a second study, on T cells of mothers and their children.

Sequencing used blood. The chain uses TRBV12-3 or TRBV12-4 and TRBJ2-1; 7 bases are shared with TRBD2. This TCR was sampled from a boy aged 10-17 years in good health. The CDR3 sequence: CASRSWRERGPYNEQFF. The CDR3, as DNA: TGTGCCAGCAGGAGTTGGAGGGAGCGGGGCCCCTACAATGAGCAGTTCTTC.